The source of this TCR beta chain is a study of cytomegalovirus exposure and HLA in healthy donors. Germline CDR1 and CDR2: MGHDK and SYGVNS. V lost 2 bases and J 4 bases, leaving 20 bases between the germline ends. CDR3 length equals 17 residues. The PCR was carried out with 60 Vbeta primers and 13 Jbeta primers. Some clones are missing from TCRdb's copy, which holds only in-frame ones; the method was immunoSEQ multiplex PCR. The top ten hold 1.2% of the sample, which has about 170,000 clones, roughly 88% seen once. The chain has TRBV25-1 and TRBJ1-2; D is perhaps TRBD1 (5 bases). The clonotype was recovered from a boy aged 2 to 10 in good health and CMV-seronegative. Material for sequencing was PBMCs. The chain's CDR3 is CASSESLGGEGPYGYTF. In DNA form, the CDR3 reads TGTGCCAGCAGTGAAAGTTTGGGGGGAGAGGGACCCTATGGCTACACCTTC.